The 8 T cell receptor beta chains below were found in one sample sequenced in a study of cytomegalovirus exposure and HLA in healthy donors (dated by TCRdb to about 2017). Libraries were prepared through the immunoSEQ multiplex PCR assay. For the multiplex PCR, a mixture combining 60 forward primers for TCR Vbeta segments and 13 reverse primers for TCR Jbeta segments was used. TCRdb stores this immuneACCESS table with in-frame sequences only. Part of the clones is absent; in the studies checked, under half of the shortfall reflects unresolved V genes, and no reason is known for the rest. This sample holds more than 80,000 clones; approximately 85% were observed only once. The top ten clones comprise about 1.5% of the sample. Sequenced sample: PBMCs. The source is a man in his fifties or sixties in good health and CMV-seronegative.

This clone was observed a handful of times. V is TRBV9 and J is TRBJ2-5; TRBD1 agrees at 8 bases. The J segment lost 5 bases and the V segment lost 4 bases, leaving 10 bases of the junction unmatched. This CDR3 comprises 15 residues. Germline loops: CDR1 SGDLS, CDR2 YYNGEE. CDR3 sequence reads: CASSPRQGPGETQYF. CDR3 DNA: TGTGCCAGCAGCCCCAGACAGGGGCCGGGGGAGACCCAGTACTTC. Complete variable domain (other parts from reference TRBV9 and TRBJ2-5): DSGVTQTPKHLITATGQRVTLRCSPRSGDLSVYWYQQSLDQGLQFLIQYYNGEERAKGNILERFSAQQFPDLHSELNLSSLELGDSALYFCASSPRQGPGETQYFGPGTRLLVL.

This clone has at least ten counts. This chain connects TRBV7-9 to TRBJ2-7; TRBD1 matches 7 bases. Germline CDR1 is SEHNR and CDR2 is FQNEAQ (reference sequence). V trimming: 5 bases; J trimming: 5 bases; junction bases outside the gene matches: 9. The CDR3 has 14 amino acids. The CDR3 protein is CASSIYRGANEQYF. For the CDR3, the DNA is TGTGCCAGCAGCATTTACAGGGGTGCCAACGAGCAGTACTTC. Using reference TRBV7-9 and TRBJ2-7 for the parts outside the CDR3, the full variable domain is DTGVSQNPRHKITKRGQNVTFRCDPISEHNRLYWYRQTLGQGPEFLTYFQNEAQLEKSRLLSDRFSAERPKGSFSTLEIQRTEQGDSAMYLCASSIYRGANEQYFGPGTRLTVT.

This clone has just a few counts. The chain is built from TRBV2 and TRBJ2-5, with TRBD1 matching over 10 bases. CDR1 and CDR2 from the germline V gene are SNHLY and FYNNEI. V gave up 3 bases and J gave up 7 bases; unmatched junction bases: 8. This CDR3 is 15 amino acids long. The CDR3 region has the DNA TGTGCCAGCAGTGAGACGACAGGGGGCATTGGGACCCAGTACTTC. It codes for CASSETTGGIGTQYF. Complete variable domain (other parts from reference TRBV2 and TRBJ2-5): EPEVTQTPSHQVTQMGQEVILRCVPISNHLYFYWYRQILGQKVEFLVSFYNNEISEKSEIFDDQFSVERPDGSNFTLKIRSTKLEDSAMYFCASSETTGGIGTQYFGPGTRLLVL.

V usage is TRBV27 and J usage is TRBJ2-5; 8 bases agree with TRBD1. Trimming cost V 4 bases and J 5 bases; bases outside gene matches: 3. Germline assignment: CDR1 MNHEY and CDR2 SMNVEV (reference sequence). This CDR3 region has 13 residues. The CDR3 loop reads CASSYRGRETQYF. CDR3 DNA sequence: TGTGCCAGCAGTTACAGGGGGAGGGAGACCCAGTACTTC.

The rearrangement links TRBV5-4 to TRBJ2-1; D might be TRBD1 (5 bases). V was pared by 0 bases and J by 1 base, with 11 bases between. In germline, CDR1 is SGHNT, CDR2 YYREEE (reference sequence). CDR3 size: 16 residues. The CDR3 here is CASSLARAGSYNEQFF. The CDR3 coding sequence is TGTGCCAGCAGCTTGGCCCGGGCAGGGTCCTACAATGAGCAGTTCTTC.

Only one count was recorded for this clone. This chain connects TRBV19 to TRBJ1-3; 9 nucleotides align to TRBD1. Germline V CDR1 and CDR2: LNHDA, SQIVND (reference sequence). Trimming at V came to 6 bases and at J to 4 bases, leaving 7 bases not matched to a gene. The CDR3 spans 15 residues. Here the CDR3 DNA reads TGTGCCAGTAGCGCACAGGGGGCGCTAGGAAACACCATATATTTT. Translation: CASSAQGALGNTIYF.

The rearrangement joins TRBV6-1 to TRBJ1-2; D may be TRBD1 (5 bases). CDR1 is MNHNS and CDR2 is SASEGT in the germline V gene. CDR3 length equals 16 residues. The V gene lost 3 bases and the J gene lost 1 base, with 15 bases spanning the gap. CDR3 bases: TGTGCCAGCAGTGAGAAAAGGGGCGGCCTTAACTATGGCTACACCTTC. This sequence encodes CASSEKRGGLNYGYTF.

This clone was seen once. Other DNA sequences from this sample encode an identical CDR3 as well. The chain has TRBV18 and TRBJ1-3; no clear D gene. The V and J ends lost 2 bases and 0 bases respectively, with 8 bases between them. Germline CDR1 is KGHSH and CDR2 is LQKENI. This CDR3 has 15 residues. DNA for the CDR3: TGTGCCAGCTCACCAGGCGGGAGCTCTGGAAACACCATATATTTT. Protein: CASSPGGSSGNTIYF.